This TCR beta chain stems from a study of T-cell reconstitution after alpha-beta-depleted transplantation in children. It was with unique molecular identifiers that the TCRbeta library was prepared. One entry per CDR3 protein results from TCRdb running MiXCR on the PCR reads. In the table there are 540,000 or so distinct CDR3 sequences, 20% to 25% of which are singletons. The CDR3 covers 12 residues. The V gene lost 0 bases and the J gene lost 6 bases, with 6 bases spanning the gap. CDR1 and CDR2 from the germline V gene are SEHNR and FQNEAQ (reference sequence). V gene TRBV7-9 combines with J gene TRBJ2-7; D may correspond to TRBD1 or TRBD2 (5 bases each). The specimen comprised PBMCs, mostly from graft donor cells, sampled 360 days after TCRalphabeta/CD19-depleted stem cell transplant. The source of this sequence is a boy in the first two years of life who had a stem cell transplant for acute myeloid leukemia, so the T cells may come from the graft donor. The CDR3 is CASSLAGVEQYF. The CDR3 bases are TGTGCCAGCAGCTTAGCGGGGGTCGAGCAGTACTTC.